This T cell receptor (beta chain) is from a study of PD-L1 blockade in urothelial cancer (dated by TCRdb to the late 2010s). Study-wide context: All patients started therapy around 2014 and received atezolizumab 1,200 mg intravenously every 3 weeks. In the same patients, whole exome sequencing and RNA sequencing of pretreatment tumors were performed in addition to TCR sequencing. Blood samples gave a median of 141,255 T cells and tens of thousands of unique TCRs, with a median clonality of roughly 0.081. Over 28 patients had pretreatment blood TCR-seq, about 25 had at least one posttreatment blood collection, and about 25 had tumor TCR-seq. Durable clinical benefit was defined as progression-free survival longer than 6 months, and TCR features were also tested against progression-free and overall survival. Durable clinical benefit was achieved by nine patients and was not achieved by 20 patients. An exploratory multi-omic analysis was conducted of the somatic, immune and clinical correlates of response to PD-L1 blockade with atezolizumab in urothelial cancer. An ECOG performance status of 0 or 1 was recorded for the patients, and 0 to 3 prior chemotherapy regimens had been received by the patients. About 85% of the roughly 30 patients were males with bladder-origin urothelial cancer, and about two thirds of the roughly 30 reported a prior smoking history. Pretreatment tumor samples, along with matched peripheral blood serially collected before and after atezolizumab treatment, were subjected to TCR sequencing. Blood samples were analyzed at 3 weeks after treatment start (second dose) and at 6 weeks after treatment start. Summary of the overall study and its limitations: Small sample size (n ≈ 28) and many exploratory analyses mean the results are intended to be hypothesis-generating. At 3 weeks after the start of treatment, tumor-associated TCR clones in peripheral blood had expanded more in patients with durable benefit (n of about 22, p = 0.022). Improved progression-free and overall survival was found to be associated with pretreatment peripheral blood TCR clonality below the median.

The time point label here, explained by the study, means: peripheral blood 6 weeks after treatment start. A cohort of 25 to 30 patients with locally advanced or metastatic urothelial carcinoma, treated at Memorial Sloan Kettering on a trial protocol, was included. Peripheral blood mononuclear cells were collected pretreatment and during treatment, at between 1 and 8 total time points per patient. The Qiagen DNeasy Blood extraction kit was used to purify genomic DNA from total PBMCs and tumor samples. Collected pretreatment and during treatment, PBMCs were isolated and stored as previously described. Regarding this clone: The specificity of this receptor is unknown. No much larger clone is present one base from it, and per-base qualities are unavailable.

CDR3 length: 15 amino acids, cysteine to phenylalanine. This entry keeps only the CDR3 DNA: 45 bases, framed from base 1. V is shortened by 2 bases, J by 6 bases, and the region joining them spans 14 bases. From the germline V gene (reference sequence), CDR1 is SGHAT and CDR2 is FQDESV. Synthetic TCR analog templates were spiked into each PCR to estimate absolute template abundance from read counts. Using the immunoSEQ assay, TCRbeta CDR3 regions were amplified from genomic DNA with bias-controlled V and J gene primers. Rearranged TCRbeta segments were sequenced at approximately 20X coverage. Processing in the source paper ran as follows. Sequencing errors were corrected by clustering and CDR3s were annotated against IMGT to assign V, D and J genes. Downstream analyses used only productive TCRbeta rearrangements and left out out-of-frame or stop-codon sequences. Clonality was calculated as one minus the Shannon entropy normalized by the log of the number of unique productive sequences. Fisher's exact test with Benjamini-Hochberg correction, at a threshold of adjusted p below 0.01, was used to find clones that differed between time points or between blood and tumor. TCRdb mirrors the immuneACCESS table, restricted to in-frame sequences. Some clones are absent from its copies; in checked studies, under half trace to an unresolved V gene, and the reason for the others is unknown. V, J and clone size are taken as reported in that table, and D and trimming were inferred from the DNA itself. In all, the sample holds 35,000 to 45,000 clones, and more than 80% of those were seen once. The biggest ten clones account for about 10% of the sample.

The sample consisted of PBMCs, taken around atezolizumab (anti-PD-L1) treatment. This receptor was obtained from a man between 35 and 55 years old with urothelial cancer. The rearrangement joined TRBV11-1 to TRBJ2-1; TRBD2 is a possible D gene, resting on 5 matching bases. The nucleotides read TGTGCCAGCAGCTTATCCTCTACTAGTTTCAATGAGCAGTTCTTC. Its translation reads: CASSLSSTSFNEQFF.